This T cell receptor (beta chain) was recorded in a study of regulatory T cells in long-lasting Graves disease. Broader study findings: Favored usage of TRBV28, TRBJ1-2 and TRBJ2-5 was recorded in persistent disease.

Both iRepertoire HTBI primers and Arm-PCR of CDR3 regions were used to build the TCR beta libraries. From the multiplex PCR reads, TCRdb called clonotypes with MiXCR, one entry per CDR3 protein. This table holds 400,000 or so distinct CDR3 sequences, under 25% found once. With respect to this clonotype: Its specificity is unknown.

The time point here: persistent/refractory GD, antithyroid drugs over 5 years with positive TRAb. RNA from PBMCs was the source of the TCR library. Nine milliliters of peripheral blood were taken and placed in EDTA tubes. The CDR3 length is 15 residues. J lost 6 bases, V lost 4 bases, and 9 bases had no gene match. Germline V CDR1 and CDR2: SGHRS, YFSETQ. The receptor was isolated from a female donor with Graves disease. The chain links TRBV5-1 to TRBJ2-2, with 7 bases aligning to TRBD2. Sequencing was performed on peripheral blood mononuclear cells (PBMCs), taken when the disease was refractory, from a patient treated with antithyroid drugs. The CDR3 is CASSSGTPVAGELFF. The CDR3 coding sequence is TGCGCCAGCAGCAGCGGGACTCCCGTCGCCGGGGAGCTGTTTTTT.